This T cell receptor beta chain was identified in a study of T cell changes during pregnancy in multiple sclerosis. The method was immunoSEQ multiplex PCR; TCRdb's version includes in-frame clones alone and lacks a portion of them. The sample holds tens of thousands of clones; 92% are singletons and the top ten take under 0.95%. This TCR came from a female donor with multiple sclerosis, enrolled in a pregnancy study. The source material was peripheral blood, sampled in the first trimester of pregnancy.

The CDR3 region has the DNA TGTGCCAGCAGCGTTTATCCGGGACTAGCCTACAATGAGCAGTTCTTC. This codes for CASSVYPGLAYNEQFF. This chain connects TRBV7-3 to TRBJ2-1, with TRBD2 matching 8 bases. Germline V CDR1 and CDR2: SGHTA, FQGTGA. After removal of 5 bases from V and 2 bases from J, the junction contained 8 bases not matched to a gene. The CDR3 runs 16 residues.